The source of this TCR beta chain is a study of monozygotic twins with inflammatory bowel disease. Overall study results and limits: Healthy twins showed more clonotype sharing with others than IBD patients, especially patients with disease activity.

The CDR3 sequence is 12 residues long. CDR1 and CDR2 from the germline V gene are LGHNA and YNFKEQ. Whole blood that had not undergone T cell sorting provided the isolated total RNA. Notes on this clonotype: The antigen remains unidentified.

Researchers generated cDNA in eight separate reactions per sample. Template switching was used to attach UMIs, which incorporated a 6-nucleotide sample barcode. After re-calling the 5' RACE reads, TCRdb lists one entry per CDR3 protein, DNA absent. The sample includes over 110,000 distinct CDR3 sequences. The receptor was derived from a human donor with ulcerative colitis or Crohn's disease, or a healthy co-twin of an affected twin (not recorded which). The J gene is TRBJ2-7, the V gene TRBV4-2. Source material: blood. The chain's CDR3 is CASSQDRYEQYF.